The following is a T cell receptor (beta chain) sequence with its context. This clonotype was observed a few times. The antigen it recognizes is unknown. Per-nucleotide qualities are absent, and no much larger clonotype sits a single base away. This entry is derived from a study of blood T cells in healthy people across ages (dated by TCRdb to about 2015). For the wider study: In model experiments, template switching captured roughly one uniquely barcoded TCR beta cDNA molecule for every two T cells. Age-related changes in TCR beta repertoire diversity were measured in the study by deep sequencing normalized with unique cDNA molecular identifiers. Donors were grouped into four age groups: young (average approximately 15 years), middle-aged (less than 40), aged (approximately 67) and long-lived (about 90). Donors of different ages were randomly distributed across sequencing lanes to avoid experimental bias. For two donors (one aged 18 to 29 and one aged 80 or older), the study analyzed two additional independent replicas of 1 million unique cDNA reads from the same blood draw.

The investigation overall reported the following: Compared with the aged group, the long-lived group had more naive CD4+ T cells, fewer expanded clones and increased TCR diversity, suggesting age selection. Total diversity estimates from one million sequenced T cells were considered lower bounds and underestimates. Observed TCR beta diversity per million T cells fell roughly linearly with age, and a significant reduction was already apparent by age roughly 40. A strong correlation was found between observed TCR beta diversity and the percentage of naive T cells measured by flow cytometry. The CMV infection status of donors was not known, potentially confounding age-related changes in expanded clonotypes. Since profiling was done on bulk unsorted PBMCs, naive and antigen-experienced compartments could not be conclusively compared.

Donors were a few dozen systemically healthy Caucasian individuals from Russia aged roughly 6 to 100 years. Each donor gave around 9.8 milliliters of peripheral blood, collected into EDTA-treated Vacutainer tubes. Ficoll-Paque density-gradient centrifugation was used to isolate PBMCs, with at least 6.5 million per sample. Trizol reagent was used to extract total RNA from PBMCs, with at least 5.5 micrograms per sample. For every donor, an aliquot of PBMCs went through flow cytometry to measure the percentages of naive CD45RAhigh/CD27high T cells. CDR1 ENHRY and CDR2 SYGVKD were looked up in the germline V gene. Trimming removed 0 bases from V and 4 bases from J, leaving 6 bases between the germline ends. The CDR3 sequence holds 14 residues, the cysteine and phenylalanine included. The retained sequence is limited to the CDR3, 42 bases, with the frame set at the first base. Library method: 5' RACE. The sequencer was an Illumina HiSeq 2500. The second PCR ran for roughly 7 to 11 cycles and used a J-beta primer mix along with a sample-barcoded 5' primer. A unique molecular identifier was introduced onto each TCR beta cDNA molecule by a template-switch 5' adaptor carrying 12 random nucleotides. At least 2.5 million CDR3-containing paired-end reads were obtained from each sample. First-strand cDNA synthesis was performed from all RNA using the Mint cDNA synthesis kit, with priming by a TRBC-specific oligonucleotide. Following uracil-DNA glycosylase treatment, a first 18-cycle PCR with universal primers M1SS and BC2_uni_R was performed on all cDNA. In the authors' own workflow: For normalization, 1 million high-quality reads were randomly selected from each sample, with every read carrying a distinct molecular identifier. Reads sharing molecular identifiers were discarded rather than binned into consensus sequences. MiTCR, with a Q25 quality threshold and the strictest error-elimination algorithm, was used for CDR3 identification, clonotype clustering and error correction. A nonparametric unseen species model with Euler transformation was used to estimate lower-bound total TCR beta diversity. TCRdb took the public reads, trimmed them with fastp at Q25, ran MiXCR for clone calling and kept in-frame beta chains. Every CDR3 protein is listed once, alongside the most common genes and DNA of its rows. The V and J calls were determined by TCRdb, not by the authors. This sample is represented by over a million distinct CDR3 sequences; 40% to 50% of them were singletons. The ten largest clones take up approximately 17% of the sample.

Recombination connected TRBV10-3 to TRBJ1-4, with the D segment identity uncertain. The source material was blood. The TCR comes from a woman aged 55-69 years in good health. In nucleotide form, the sequence is TGTGCCATCAGTGAGTCTTTGGGTAATGAAAAACTGTTTTTT. Its coded protein is CAISESLGNEKLFF.